This record concerns one T cell receptor beta chain sequence. Which antigen it targets is not known. It has no much larger one-base neighbor in the sample; base qualities were not kept. The data stem from a study of identical twins (TCRdb year 2016). With regard to the full study: To test whether fetal clonotypes persist, the study used deep sequencing on TCR alpha and beta repertoires from monozygotic twins, unrelated adults of various ages, and cord blood. Replicate twin experiments were performed at different times using different library preparation protocols to rule out contamination.

Every donor in the study was a healthy Caucasian. The twin cohort comprised three pairs of female monozygotic twins, all aged about 18 to 30 years. Peripheral blood mononuclear cells were used as the source from which RNA for TCR libraries was isolated. The germline V gene (reference sequence) provides CDR1 PRHDT and CDR2 FYEKMQ. From the cysteine up to the phenylalanine, the CDR3 has a length of 17 residues. Only the CDR3 region is kept as DNA, spanning 51 bases read in frame from base 1. V is shortened by 4 bases, J by 0 bases, and the region joining them spans 16 bases. What the research found in general, with its limitations: Invariant T cells such as MAIT and iNKT could partly confound zero-insertion analyses, although diverse VJ usage argued against such confounding for most clonotypes. Because the same donors could not be followed over many years, conclusions were based on cross-sectional statistical analysis. Fewer insertions were carried by abundant cord blood beta clonotypes; a weaker similar trend was observed in young adult naive repertoires, while no such trend was observed in memory repertoires. In beta out-of-frame sequences, excess twin sharing was weaker, because having fewer shared sequences lowered the signal-to-noise ratio. Compared with coincidental sharing between unrelated individuals, out-of-frame TCR alpha sequences shared between twins had an excess of sequences with low generation probability. Recombination models systematically underestimated out-of-frame TCR alpha sharing in monozygotic twins but agreed with sharing between unrelated individuals.

The library was built by means of 5' RACE. Instrument on record: Illumina HiSeq 2000. Template switching introduced a universal primer binding site; the final cDNA contained a unique molecular identifier, enabling accurate counting of TCR cDNA molecules. Specific primers in the conserved constant-segment region were used to synthesize first-strand cDNA for TCR alpha and beta chains. To control for contamination, every cDNA library was double barcoded, receiving both a SMART-Mk sample barcode and Illumina barcodes. Two successive PCR steps introduced TruSeq adapter sequences along with Illumina sample barcodes. The TCR alpha and beta cDNA libraries were sequenced on the Illumina HiSeq platform using custom primers. For the original study's pipeline: MiGEC processed the raw reads to extract unique molecular identifiers, while MiXCR was used to determine the CDR3 positions. Recombination models were inferred per individual with the repgenHMM and IGoR tools using an EM algorithm. Shared clonotype analysis was performed with the tcR package in R, normalizing sharing by the product of cloneset sizes. Out-of-frame nonproductive sequences were analyzed to study raw recombination free of thymic and clonal selection effects. TCRdb reprocessed the public reads (quality trimming at Q25 with fastp, clone calling with MiXCR) and kept in-frame beta chains. Duplicate CDR3 protein sequences are folded into a single record with the most common DNA and genes. The V and J calls and clone size are TCRdb's, not the authors'. For this sample there are 690,000 or so distinct CDR3 sequences; more than 6.5% appear just once. 0.98% of the sample lies in the top ten.

This sample was also put to use in a study of yellow fever vaccine responses in identical twins. As the second study states: According to the authors, in identical twins the way T cells responded to vaccination appeared partly convergent and partly personalized. In identical twins, the study followed T cell clones that responded to the vaccine with precision.

The source is a woman aged 18-29 years in good health. Sequencing was done on a sample of PBMCs. Recombination linked TRBV13 to TRBJ2-1; the D gene could be either TRBD1 or TRBD2, each agreeing at 5 bases. The CDR3 protein sequence reads: CASSSRDDQVSYNEQFF. The bases are TGTGCCAGCAGCTCCCGGGACGACCAGGTCTCCTACAATGAGCAGTTCTTC. Where the CDR3 stops, the reference TRBV13 and TRBJ2-1 genes take over; the full variable domain is AAGVIQSPRHLIKEKRETATLKCYPIPRHDTVYWYQQGPGQDPQFLISFYEKMQSDKGSIPDRFSAQQFSDYHSELNMSSLELGDSALYFCASSSRDDQVSYNEQFFGPGTRLTVL.